The 2 T cell receptor beta chains below come from one sample, sequenced in a study of graft-versus-host responses after intestinal transplantation. These TCRs' antigens remain unknown. Only in-frame clones appear in the TCRdb table, and some are missing; sequencing was by immunoSEQ multiplex PCR. The table lists roughly 98,000 clones, approximately 92% of them singletons. Specimen: unstimulated CD8+ T cells sorted from spleen or lymph node cells, collected before transplant. The receptors come from a human donor who was the organ donor for an intestinal transplant.

This clone was detected only once. The chain recombines TRBV7-8 with TRBJ1-3; D is ambiguous. Between the trimmed V and J ends, which lost 5 bases and 1 base, there was a span of 27 bases. The CDR3 extends over 20 amino acids. Germline CDR1 reads SGHVS; CDR2 reads FQNEAQ. The CDR3: CASSPPGRKGLVLSGNTIYF. CDR3 bases: TGTGCCAGCAGCCCTCCCGGGAGGAAGGGTCTGGTACTGTCTGGAAACACCATATATTTT.

V usage is TRBV28 and J usage is TRBJ1-2; TRBD1 might be the D (5 bases). Per the germline V gene, CDR1 is MDHEN and CDR2 is SYDVKM. This CDR3 is 11 amino acids long. Trimming stripped 8 bases from V and 13 bases from J, with 17 bases between. CDR3 bases: TGTGCCAGCCACAACCTGGGGCCTCTCACCTTC. It specifies CASHNLGPLTF.